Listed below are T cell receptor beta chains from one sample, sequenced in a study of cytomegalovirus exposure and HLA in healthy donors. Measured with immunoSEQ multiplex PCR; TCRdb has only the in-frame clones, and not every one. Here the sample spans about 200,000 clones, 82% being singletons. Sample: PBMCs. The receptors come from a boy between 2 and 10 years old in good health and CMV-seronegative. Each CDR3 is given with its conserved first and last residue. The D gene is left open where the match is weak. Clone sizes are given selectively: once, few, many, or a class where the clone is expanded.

CDR3nt: TGTGCCAGCAGGGGACTAGCGGGGTTAGGAAACATTCAGTACTTC; CDR3aa: CASRGLAGLGNIQYF; d_gene: TRBD2; abundance: .; v_gene: TRBV2; j_gene: TRBJ2-4; len: 15
CDR3nt: TGTGCCAGCAGCCCACCCAGGAGGACTAGCCACACAGATACGCAGTATTTT; CDR3aa: CASSPPRRTSHTDTQYF; d_gene: TRBD2; abundance: .; v_gene: TRBV9; j_gene: TRBJ2-3; len: 17
CDR3nt: TGTGCCACCAGCAGGGACAACAATGAGCAGTTCTTC; CDR3aa: CATSRDNNEQFF; d_gene: .; abundance: .; v_gene: TRBV15; j_gene: TRBJ2-1; len: 12
CDR3nt: TGTGCCAGCAGCCCAACCCCGGGACACACCTACGAGCAGTACTTC; CDR3aa: CASSPTPGHTYEQYF; d_gene: .; abundance: .; v_gene: TRBV7-9; j_gene: TRBJ2-7; len: 15
CDR3nt: TGTGCCAGCAGCTCGGACAGGAACACTGAAGCTTTCTTT; CDR3aa: CASSSDRNTEAFF; d_gene: .; abundance: once; v_gene: TRBV7-3; j_gene: TRBJ1-1; len: 13
CDR3nt: TGTGCCAGTAGTGGGACTATGTATGGGTCCTATAATTCACCCCTCCACTTT; CDR3aa: CASSGTMYGSYNSPLHF; d_gene: .; abundance: .; v_gene: TRBV19; j_gene: TRBJ1-6; len: 17
CDR3nt: TGTGCTAGTGCCCCTCGGGCAGGGGGCCAAGAGACCCAGTACTTC; CDR3aa: CASAPRAGGQETQYF; d_gene: TRBD1; abundance: .; v_gene: TRBV12-5; j_gene: TRBJ2-5; len: 15
CDR3nt: TGCAGTGCCAGGGGGTATACGCAGTATTTT; CDR3aa: CSARGYTQYF; d_gene: TRBD1; abundance: few; v_gene: TRBV20-1; j_gene: TRBJ2-3; len: 10
CDR3nt: TGTGCCGGTGGCAGGACTAGCACAGATACGCAGTATTTT; CDR3aa: CAGGRTSTDTQYF; d_gene: .; abundance: few; v_gene: TRBV2; j_gene: TRBJ2-3; len: 13
CDR3nt: TGTGCCAGCAGTGAATTAGATTGGGAGGTATCAACTAATGAAAAACTGTTTTTT; CDR3aa: CASSELDWEVSTNEKLFF; d_gene: .; abundance: .; v_gene: TRBV6-1; j_gene: TRBJ1-4; len: 18
CDR3nt: TGTGCCAGCAGAGCCGGACAGGCGAACTACGAGCAGTACTTC; CDR3aa: CASRAGQANYEQYF; d_gene: TRBD1; abundance: few; v_gene: TRBV6-5; j_gene: TRBJ2-7; len: 14
CDR3nt: TGTGCCAGTACGGTTGACAGGGGTCTCTATGGCTACACCTTC; CDR3aa: CASTVDRGLYGYTF; d_gene: TRBD1; abundance: .; v_gene: TRBV19; j_gene: TRBJ1-2; len: 14
CDR3nt: TGTGCCAGCAGCTTAACTTCAGGTTCCTACGAGCAGTACTTC; CDR3aa: CASSLTSGSYEQYF; d_gene: .; abundance: .; v_gene: TRBV11-1; j_gene: TRBJ2-7; len: 14
CDR3nt: TGTGCCAGCTCAAGGCAAGGCAGGGGGCATTCTACCTCCTACGAGCAGTACTTC; CDR3aa: CASSRQGRGHSTSYEQYF; d_gene: TRBD1; abundance: .; v_gene: TRBV18; j_gene: TRBJ2-7; len: 18
CDR3nt: TGTGCCAGCAGTTCGTTAGGACAGCCGACCTACAATGAGCAGTTCTTC; CDR3aa: CASSSLGQPTYNEQFF; d_gene: .; abundance: .; v_gene: TRBV27; j_gene: TRBJ2-1; len: 16
CDR3nt: TGTGCCATCAGTGAGTCCTCCAGCTCTGGAAACACCATATATTTT; CDR3aa: CAISESSSSGNTIYF; d_gene: .; abundance: .; v_gene: TRBV10-3; j_gene: TRBJ1-3; len: 15
CDR3nt: TGTGCCAGCAGCTTAGATGGCGGGGGGGCCTACGAGCAGTACTTC; CDR3aa: CASSLDGGGAYEQYF; d_gene: TRBD2; abundance: .; v_gene: TRBV7-6; j_gene: TRBJ2-7; len: 15
CDR3nt: TGCGCCAGCAGCCGAAACAGGGGCCCCGCAGATACGCAGTATTTT; CDR3aa: CASSRNRGPADTQYF; d_gene: TRBD1; abundance: .; v_gene: TRBV4-3; j_gene: TRBJ2-3; len: 15
CDR3nt: TGTGCCAGCAGCCAAGACCGACAGGGAACCAATCAGCCCCAGCATTTT; CDR3aa: CASSQDRQGTNQPQHF; d_gene: TRBD1; abundance: .; v_gene: TRBV4-2; j_gene: TRBJ1-5; len: 16
CDR3nt: TGTGCCAGCAGCTTACTACAGGGGGTCCAAGGTTCACCCCTCCACTTT; CDR3aa: CASSLLQGVQGSPLHF; d_gene: TRBD1; abundance: few; v_gene: TRBV7-6; j_gene: TRBJ1-6; len: 16